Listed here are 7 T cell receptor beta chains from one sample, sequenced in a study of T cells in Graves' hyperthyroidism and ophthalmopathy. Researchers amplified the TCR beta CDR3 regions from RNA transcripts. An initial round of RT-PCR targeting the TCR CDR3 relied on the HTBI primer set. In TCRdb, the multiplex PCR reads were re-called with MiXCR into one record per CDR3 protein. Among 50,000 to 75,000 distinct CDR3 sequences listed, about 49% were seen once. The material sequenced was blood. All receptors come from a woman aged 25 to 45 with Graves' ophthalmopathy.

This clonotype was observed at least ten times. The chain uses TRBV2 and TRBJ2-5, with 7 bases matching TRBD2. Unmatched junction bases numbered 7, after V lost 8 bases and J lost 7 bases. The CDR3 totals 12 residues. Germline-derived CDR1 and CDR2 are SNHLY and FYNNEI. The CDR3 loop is CASGEGMGTQYF. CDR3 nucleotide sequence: TGTGCCAGCGGGGAGGGGATGGGGACCCAGTACTTC.

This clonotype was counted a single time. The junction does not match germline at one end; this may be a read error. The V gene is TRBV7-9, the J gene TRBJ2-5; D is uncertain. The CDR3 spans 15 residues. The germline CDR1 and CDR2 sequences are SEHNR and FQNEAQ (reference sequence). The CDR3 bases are TGTGCCAGCAGATCGAGGCTTGGAACCGAAGAGATCCAGTACTTC. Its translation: CASRSRLGTEEIQYF.

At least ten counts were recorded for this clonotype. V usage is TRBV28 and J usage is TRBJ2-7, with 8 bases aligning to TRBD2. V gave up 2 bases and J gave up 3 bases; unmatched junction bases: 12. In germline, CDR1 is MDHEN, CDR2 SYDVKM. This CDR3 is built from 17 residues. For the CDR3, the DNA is TGTGCCAGCAGTTTAGTGGTCCGGGCGGGAGGCCGCTACGAGCAGTACTTC. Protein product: CASSLVVRAGGRYEQYF.

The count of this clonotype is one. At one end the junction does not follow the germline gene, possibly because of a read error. This CDR3 reads CASSPEGGAEAFF. In DNA, the CDR3 is TGTGCTAGCAGCCCCGAGGGGGGGGCGGAAGCTTTCTTT. This rearrangement joins TRBV7-6 to TRBJ1-1, with D possibly matching TRBD1 (6 bases). Germline V gene lookup returns CDR1 SGHVS and CDR2 FNYEAQ. The CDR3 consists of 13 residues.

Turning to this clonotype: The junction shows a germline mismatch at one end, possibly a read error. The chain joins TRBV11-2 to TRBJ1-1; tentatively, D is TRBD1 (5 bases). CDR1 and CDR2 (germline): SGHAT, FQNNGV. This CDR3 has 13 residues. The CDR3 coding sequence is TGTGCCGGCAGCTTAGGGGTAGGCACGGAAGCTTTCTTT. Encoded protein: CAGSLGVGTEAFF.

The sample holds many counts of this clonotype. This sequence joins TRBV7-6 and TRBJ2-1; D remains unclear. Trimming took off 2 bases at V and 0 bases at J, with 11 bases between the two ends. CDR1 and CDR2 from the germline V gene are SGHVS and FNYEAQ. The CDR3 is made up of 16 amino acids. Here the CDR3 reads CASSLLVQSSYNEQFF. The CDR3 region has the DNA TGTGCCAGCAGCTTATTGGTCCAGAGCTCCTACAATGAGCAGTTCTTC. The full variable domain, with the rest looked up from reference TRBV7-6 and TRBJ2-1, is GAGVSQSPRYKVTKRGQDVALRCDPISGHVSLYWYRQALGQGPEFLTYFNYEAQQDKSGLPNDRFSAERPEGSISTLTIQRTEQRDSAMYRCASSLLVQSSYNEQFFGPGTRLTVL.

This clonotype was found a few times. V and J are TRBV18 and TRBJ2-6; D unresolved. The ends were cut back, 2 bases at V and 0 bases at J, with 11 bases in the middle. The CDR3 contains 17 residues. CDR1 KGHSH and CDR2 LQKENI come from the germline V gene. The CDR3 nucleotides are TGTGCCAGCTCACCAAGCATGGTGTACTCTGGGGCCAACGTCCTGACTTTC. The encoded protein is CASSPSMVYSGANVLTF.